Listed here are 30 T cell receptor beta chains from one sample, sequenced in a study of chemoradiotherapy in HPV16-positive cancers. Data came from immunoSEQ multiplex PCR; TCRdb stores just in-frame clones and leaves some out. The sample holds tens of thousands of clones; roughly 92% are singletons and the top ten take more than 15%. The material sequenced was blood, taken from a patient who underwent chemoradiotherapy. Every receptor here comes from a human donor with HPV-associated anogenital cancer.

The J gene is TRBJ2-3, the V gene TRBV7-2; 7 nucleotides agree with TRBD2. Germline trimming cut 5 bases from V and 0 bases from J; bases unmatched to any gene: 11. The CDR3 runs 17 residues. In germline, CDR1 is SGHTA, CDR2 FQGNSA. The CDR3 DNA is TGTGCCAGCAGCCCCGTAGGGGCGGGAGTGAGCACAGATACGCAGTATTTT. It encodes CASSPVGAGVSTDTQYF.

The V gene is TRBV7-6, the J gene TRBJ2-7, with 10 bases matching TRBD1. Looked up from germline, CDR1 is SGHVS and CDR2 is FNYEAQ. CDR3 length equals 13 residues. The V and J ends lost 6 bases and 7 bases, in that order; junction bases with no gene match: 6. CDR3 DNA sequence: TGTGCCAGCAGTCGGGACAGGGGTGGGGAGCAGTACTTC. Translation: CASSRDRGGEQYF.

This clone was observed a single time. CDR3 bases: TGTGCCAGCAGCAACCGGGCCATATCCTACTATGGCTACACCTTC. Its translation: CASSNRAISYYGYTF. The gene calls are TRBV27 and TRBJ1-2; D gene ambiguous. The CDR3 is made up of 15 amino acids. V lost 6 bases to trimming and J lost 3 bases, with 17 bases between them. CDR1 is MNHEY and CDR2 is SMNVEV in the germline V gene (reference sequence).

The chain couples TRBV20-1 to TRBJ1-2; D ambiguous. The CDR3 totals 11 residues. Germline CDR1 reads DFQATT; CDR2 reads SNEGSKA (reference sequence). With 5 bases removed from V and 12 bases from J, the gap between germline ends came to 16 bases. CDR3 DNA sequence: TGCAGTGCTCTTGATATGTGGAGGAACACCTTC. Protein sequence: CSALDMWRNTF.

The chain has TRBV13 and TRBJ1-2; D ambiguous. This CDR3 contains 15 residues. The germline V gene encodes CDR1 PRHDT and CDR2 FYEKMQ (reference sequence). Trimming pared 1 base from V and 3 bases from J, leaving 12 bases between. This CDR3 reads CASSLVPESHYGYTF. The CDR3 DNA reads TGTGCCAGCAGCTTAGTTCCAGAATCGCACTATGGCTACACCTTC.

This chain uses TRBV4-1 with TRBJ2-7, with a possible D match to TRBD2 (5 bases). Germline lookup yields CDR1 MGHRA and CDR2 YSYEKL. The CDR3 runs 13 residues. V lost 3 bases, J lost 4 bases, and 10 bases lay in between. The CDR3 DNA is TGCGCCAGCAGCCATGATCGGAGGTACGAGCAGTACTTC. This translates into CASSHDRRYEQYF.

The rearrangement joins TRBV4-1 to TRBJ1-3; tentatively, D is TRBD1 (6 bases). The CDR3 covers 18 residues. Trimming left V 4 bases short and J 4 bases short, with 23 bases between. Germline V gene data show CDR1 as MGHRA and CDR2 as YSYEKL. The CDR3 DNA is TGCGCCAGCAGCCCCGGTACGCCACAGGGCCGTCGGGGAAACACCATATATTTT. As protein: CASSPGTPQGRRGNTIYF.

This chain connects TRBV6-5 to TRBJ2-7; TRBD1 matches at 9 bases. This CDR3 has 13 residues. CDR1 and CDR2 (germline): MNHEY, SVGAGI. V dropped 4 bases and J dropped 6; count of bases not matched to a gene: 4. The CDR3 DNA reads TGTGCCAGCAGTTTCGGACAGGGGTTCGAGCAGTACTTC. This codes for CASSFGQGFEQYF.

This clone was detected only once. The CDR3 DNA is TGTGCCAGCAGCGCGAGCAAAGGGACTAGCGGTAGCACAGATACGCAGTATTTT. Translated, it gives CASSASKGTSGSTDTQYF. The chain couples TRBV9 to TRBJ2-3, with TRBD2 identical over 11 bases. Germline loops: CDR1 SGDLS, CDR2 YYNGEE. The CDR3 loop spans 18 amino acids. The junction had 9 bases not matched to a gene; V was cut back by 3 bases and J by 0 bases. The variable domain in full, with the rest retrieved from reference TRBV9 and TRBJ2-3, is DSGVTQTPKHLITATGQRVTLRCSPRSGDLSVYWYQQSLDQGLQFLIQYYNGEERAKGNILERFSAQQFPDLHSELNLSSLELGDSALYFCASSASKGTSGSTDTQYFGPGTRLTVL.

The chain carries TRBV19 and TRBJ1-1; TRBD1 aligns across 7 bases. The CDR3 length is 17 residues. V was pared by 4 bases and J by 3 bases, with 14 bases of the junction left unmatched. Germline V gives CDR1 LNHDA, CDR2 SQIVND (reference sequence). CDR3 sequence: CASSSPDRDWRDTEAFF. The CDR3 DNA sequence: TGTGCCAGTAGTAGCCCTGACAGGGATTGGCGGGACACTGAAGCTTTCTTT.

The genes are TRBV27 and TRBJ1-1, with D uncertain. Germline CDR1 and CDR2: MNHEY and SMNVEV (reference sequence). CDR3 size: 14 residues. The ends were cut back, 6 bases at V and 0 bases at J, with 11 bases in the middle. As DNA, the CDR3 is TGTGCCAGCAGACCGGACTCTATGAACACTGAAGCTTTCTTT. Its translation is CASRPDSMNTEAFF.

This chain uses TRBV4-3 with TRBJ1-2; 9 nucleotides align to TRBD1. The CDR3 is made up of 15 amino acids. With 4 bases clipped from V and 1 base from J, the junction kept 4 bases outside the gene matches. Looked up from germline, CDR1 is LGHNA and CDR2 is YSLEER. CDR3 in DNA: TGCGCCAGCAGCCCGAGGACAGGGGATAACTATGGCTACACCTTC. Translation gives CASSPRTGDNYGYTF.

The rearrangement links TRBV7-2 to TRBJ2-2; 7 bases agree with TRBD1. The J segment lost 6 bases and the V segment lost 5 bases, leaving 9 bases of the junction unmatched. This CDR3 contains 15 residues. Germline values: CDR1 SGHTA, CDR2 FQGNSA. This CDR3 reads CASSPQQGRAGELFF. DNA for the CDR3: TGTGCCAGCAGCCCCCAACAGGGGAGAGCCGGGGAGCTGTTTTTT.

The rearrangement joins TRBV4-1 to TRBJ1-5; D is uncertain. The CDR3 is 13 residues long. The germline gives CDR1 MGHRA, CDR2 YSYEKL. V lost 1 base to trimming and J lost 4 bases, with 5 bases between them. As DNA, the CDR3 is TGCGCCAGCAGCCAAGGGCAGAATCAGCCCCAGCATTTT. It translates to CASSQGQNQPQHF.

The chain links TRBV10-1 to TRBJ1-4, with a weak D call TRBD1 (5 bases). The CDR3 consists of 14 residues. The V end was cut by 7 bases, the J end by 5 bases, with 14 bases between. Germline CDR1 reads WNHNN; CDR2 reads SYGVQD (reference sequence). The CDR3 sequence is CASIFDRSNEKLFF. The CDR3 DNA sequence: TGCGCCAGCATCTTTGACAGAAGCAATGAAAAACTGTTTTTT.

The chain is built from TRBV5-6 and TRBJ1-5; possibly TRBD1 for D (6 bases). Looked up from germline, CDR1 is SGHDT and CDR2 is YYEEEE. V was shortened by 2 bases and J by 7 bases, with 13 bases between the two germline ends. The CDR3 covers 14 residues. CDR3 sequence (DNA): TGTGCCAGCAGCTTAGGGGGGTCAGGCCAGCCCCAGCATTTT. Translating gives CASSLGGSGQPQHF.

The chain is built from TRBV28 and TRBJ1-1; D is perhaps TRBD1 (6 bases). V lost 6 bases, J lost 11 bases, and 13 bases lay in between. This CDR3 region has 11 residues. Germline CDR1 MDHEN, CDR2 SYDVKM. This chain's CDR3 is CASRTDRMAFF. CDR3 coding DNA: TGTGCCAGCAGGACAGACAGGATGGCTTTCTTT.

This rearrangement joins TRBV2 to TRBJ2-3; D possibly matches TRBD1 or TRBD2 (6 bases each). The ends were cut back, 5 bases at V and 4 bases at J, with 10 bases in the middle. This CDR3 spans 13 amino acids. Germline assignment: CDR1 SNHLY and CDR2 FYNNEI. CDR3 protein: CASSLRGADTQYF. CDR3 DNA: TGTGCCAGCAGTCTTAGGGGGGCAGATACGCAGTATTTT.

V is TRBV28 and J is TRBJ2-2; the D call may be TRBD1 or TRBD2 (5 bases each). Trimming shortened V by 3 bases and J by 5 bases, and 16 bases separated the two germline ends. The CDR3 is 16 amino acids. CDR1 and CDR2 (germline): MDHEN, SYDVKM. CDR3 sequence: CASSFKAGAVTGELFF. The CDR3 DNA reads TGTGCCAGCAGTTTCAAGGCCGGGGCGGTGACCGGGGAGCTGTTTTTT.

The gene calls are TRBV9 and TRBJ2-7, with TRBD1 identical over 12 bases. V was pared by 3 bases and J by 5 bases, with 3 bases of the junction left unmatched. The CDR3 length is 14 residues. Germline V gene data show CDR1 as SGDLS and CDR2 as YYNGEE. The CDR3 coding sequence is TGTGCCAGCAGCGCCCGGGACAGGGGGCACGAGCAGTACTTC. Its protein is CASSARDRGHEQYF. Full variable domain (missing parts from reference TRBV9 and TRBJ2-7): DSGVTQTPKHLITATGQRVTLRCSPRSGDLSVYWYQQSLDQGLQFLIQYYNGEERAKGNILERFSAQQFPDLHSELNLSSLELGDSALYFCASSARDRGHEQYFGPGTRLTVT.

The chain recombines TRBV9 with TRBJ2-7, with D maybe TRBD1 (6 bases). V lost 4 bases, J lost 2 bases, and 13 bases lay in between. The germline CDR1 and CDR2 sequences are SGDLS and YYNGEE. The CDR3 totals 14 residues. CDR3 nucleotide sequence: TGTGCCAGCAGCCCCAGGACAGAAGCCTACGAGCAGTACTTC. Its protein is CASSPRTEAYEQYF.

The V call is TRBV23-1, the J call TRBJ2-7; D may be TRBD1 or TRBD2 (5 bases each). TRBV23-1 is marked as an open reading frame, function uncertain. The ends were cut back, 3 bases at V and 2 bases at J, with 11 bases in the middle. There are 14 residues in the CDR3. CDR3 region: CASSQGPRTYEQYF. The CDR3 bases are TGCGCCAGCAGTCAGGGACCCAGGACCTACGAGCAGTACTTC.

V is TRBV5-8 and J is TRBJ2-2, with a weak D call TRBD2 (6 bases). The CDR3 spans 17 residues. V lost 3 bases and J 0 bases, leaving 15 bases between the germline ends. CDR1 and CDR2 (germline): SGHTS, YDEGEE. The CDR3 spells CASSSGSQAANTGELFF. Here the CDR3 DNA reads TGTGCCAGCAGCTCCGGGAGCCAGGCCGCGAACACCGGGGAGCTGTTTTTT.

This clone was counted between two and nine times. V and J are TRBV18 and TRBJ2-4; 8 bases line up with TRBD2. The V gene's germline CDR1 is KGHSH and CDR2 LQKENI. There are 14 residues in the CDR3. Unmatched junction bases numbered 6, after V lost 2 bases and J lost 9 bases. The CDR3 spells CASSPFGLAGIQYF. The CDR3 bases are TGTGCCAGCTCACCATTCGGACTAGCCGGCATTCAGTACTTC.

This clone has just one count. The gene calls are TRBV27 and TRBJ2-3; weak D call: TRBD1 (5 bases). The CDR3 length is 14 residues. The germline CDR1 and CDR2 sequences are MNHEY and SMNVEV (reference sequence). V shed 4 bases and J shed 6 bases, with 14 bases lying between them. CDR3 DNA: TGTGCCAGCAGTTCCGACCAAACAGGCGATACGCAGTATTTT. It yields the protein CASSSDQTGDTQYF.

The chain carries TRBV6-1 and TRBJ1-2, with D perhaps matching TRBD1 (5 bases). The CDR3 sequence is 14 residues long. The V gene lost 1 base and the J gene lost 7 bases, with 13 bases spanning the gap. Germline CDR1 MNHNS, CDR2 SASEGT. This CDR3 reads CASSEVGGLGGYTF. The CDR3, as DNA: TGTGCCAGCAGTGAAGTGGGGGGTTTAGGTGGCTACACCTTC.

The chain recombines TRBV7-9 with TRBJ1-3; no definite D call. The CDR3 runs 17 residues. The V gene lost 6 bases and the J gene lost 0 bases, with 18 bases spanning the gap. Germline assignment: CDR1 SEHNR and CDR2 FQNEAQ (reference sequence). The chain's CDR3 is CASRVINYRTSGNTIYF. For the CDR3, the DNA is TGTGCCAGCAGGGTAATTAACTACCGGACCTCTGGAAACACCATATATTTT.

The rearrangement links TRBV11-2 to TRBJ2-5; the match to TRBD2 covers 8 bases. Losses at the gene ends were 7 bases for V and 4 bases for J; bases not matched to a gene: 8. CDR1 and CDR2 from the germline V gene are SGHAT and FQNNGV. This CDR3 has 14 residues. CDR3 coding DNA: TGTGCCAGCAATCTCGGGGGGGCCTTAGAGACCCAGTACTTC. As protein: CASNLGGALETQYF.

A single count supports this clone. The V and J genes are TRBV7-3 and TRBJ2-5; the match to TRBD1 covers 11 bases. This CDR3 spans 15 amino acids. CDR1 is SGHTA, CDR2 FQGTGA, per germline. After removal of 5 bases from V and 4 bases from J, the junction contained 6 bases not matched to a gene. The CDR3 DNA follows: TGTGCCAGCAGCCCCGGACAGGGGGCTGGAGAGACCCAGTACTTC. Its translation is CASSPGQGAGETQYF.

J is TRBJ1-2 and V is TRBV14; the match to TRBD1 covers 7 bases. Germline CDR1 SGHDN, CDR2 FVKESK. The CDR3 has 12 amino acids. Trimming cost V 4 bases and J 5 bases; bases outside gene matches: 1. CDR3 in DNA: TGTGCCAGCAGCCGGACAGGATATGGCTACACCTTC. The encoded protein is CASSRTGYGYTF.